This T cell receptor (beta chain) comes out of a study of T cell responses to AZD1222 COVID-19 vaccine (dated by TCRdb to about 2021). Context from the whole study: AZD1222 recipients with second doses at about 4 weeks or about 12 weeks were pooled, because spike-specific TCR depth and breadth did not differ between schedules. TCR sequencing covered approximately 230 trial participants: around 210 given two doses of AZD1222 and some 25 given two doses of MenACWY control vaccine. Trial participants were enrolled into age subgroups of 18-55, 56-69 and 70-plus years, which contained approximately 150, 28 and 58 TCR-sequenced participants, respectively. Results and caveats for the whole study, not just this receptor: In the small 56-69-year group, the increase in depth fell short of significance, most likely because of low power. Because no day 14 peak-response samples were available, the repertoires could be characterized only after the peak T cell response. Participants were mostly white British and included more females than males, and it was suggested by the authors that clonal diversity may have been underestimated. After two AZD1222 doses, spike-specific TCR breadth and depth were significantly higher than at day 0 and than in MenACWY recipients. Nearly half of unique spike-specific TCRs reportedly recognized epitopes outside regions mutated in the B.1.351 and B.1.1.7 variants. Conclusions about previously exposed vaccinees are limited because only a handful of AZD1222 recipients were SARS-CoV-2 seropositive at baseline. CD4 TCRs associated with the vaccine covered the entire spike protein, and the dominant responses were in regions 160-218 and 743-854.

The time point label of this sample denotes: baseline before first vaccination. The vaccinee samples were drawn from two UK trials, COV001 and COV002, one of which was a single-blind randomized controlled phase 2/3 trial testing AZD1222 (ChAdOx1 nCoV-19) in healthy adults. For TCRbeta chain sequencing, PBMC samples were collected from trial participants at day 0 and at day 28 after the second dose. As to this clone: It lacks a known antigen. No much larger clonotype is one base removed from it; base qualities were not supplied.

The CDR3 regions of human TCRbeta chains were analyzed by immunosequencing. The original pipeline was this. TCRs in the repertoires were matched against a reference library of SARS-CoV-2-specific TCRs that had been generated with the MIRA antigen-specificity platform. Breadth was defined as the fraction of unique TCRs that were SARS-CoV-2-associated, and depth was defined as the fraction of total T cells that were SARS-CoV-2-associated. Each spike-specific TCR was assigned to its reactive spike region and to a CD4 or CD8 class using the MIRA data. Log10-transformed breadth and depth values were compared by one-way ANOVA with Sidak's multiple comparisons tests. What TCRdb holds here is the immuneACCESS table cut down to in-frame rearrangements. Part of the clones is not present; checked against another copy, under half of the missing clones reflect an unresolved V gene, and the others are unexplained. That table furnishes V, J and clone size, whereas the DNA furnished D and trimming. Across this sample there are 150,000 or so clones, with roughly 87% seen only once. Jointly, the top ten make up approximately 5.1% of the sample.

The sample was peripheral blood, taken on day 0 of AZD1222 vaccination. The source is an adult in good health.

The DNA sequence is given as TGTGCCTGGAGTGTAGTAAATCAGCCCCAGCATTTT. It translates to CAWSVVNQPQHF. The rearranged chain carries TRBV30 and TRBJ1-5; the D segment cannot be called with confidence. The CDR3 spans 12 residues, from the cysteine through the phenylalanine. The kept DNA is CDR3 alone, 36 bases in frame from the first base. V is clipped by 0 bases and J by 4 bases, and the sequence between their germline boundaries is 4 bases long. CDR1 and CDR2 are read off the germline V gene (reference sequence) as GTSNPN and SVGIG.